The present T cell receptor (beta chain) was sequenced within a study of blood T cell repertoires in COVID-19. Assay used: immunoSEQ multiplex PCR; TCRdb lists only in-frame clones, some missing. This sample has about 160,000 clones, with approximately 81% found just once. Germline V CDR1 and CDR2: LNHDA, SQIVND (reference sequence). J was trimmed by 13 bases and V by 6 bases; bases with no gene match: 10. This CDR3 is 15 amino acids long. The clonotype originates from a middle-aged woman with acute COVID-19. V usage is TRBV19 and J usage is TRBJ2-1; 15 nucleotides line up with TRBD2. Sequencing was done on a sample of PBMCs or T cells enriched from blood (not recorded which). The CDR3 region is CASSRTSGRGVPQFF. Here the CDR3 DNA reads TGTGCCAGTAGCCGGACTAGCGGGAGGGGCGTCCCACAGTTCTTC.